Shown below are 9 T cell receptor beta chains from a single sample sequenced in a study of T cell changes during pregnancy in multiple sclerosis. TCRdb keeps only in-frame clones here, not all; method: immunoSEQ multiplex PCR. The sample lists about 100,000 clones, around nine tenths occurring once. The source was peripheral blood, collected in the second trimester of pregnancy. The receptors derive from a female donor with multiple sclerosis, enrolled in a pregnancy study.

CDR3 protein: CASSLTGPPKGGELFF. In DNA form, the CDR3 reads TGCGCCAGCAGCCTGACAGGGCCTCCTAAGGGCGGGGAGCTGTTTTTT. The chain couples TRBV5-1 to TRBJ2-2; 7 bases map to TRBD1. V shed 4 bases, J shed 7 bases, and the junction held 13 bases outside the gene matches. This CDR3 contains 16 residues. Per the germline V gene, CDR1 is SGHRS and CDR2 is YFSETQ.

This clone was counted between two and nine times. This sequence joins TRBV30 and TRBJ1-1, with 7 bases identical to TRBD1. CDR1 and CDR2 from the germline V gene are GTSNPN and SVGIG (reference sequence). The CDR3 is 12 amino acids. V lost 7 bases and J lost 2; bases outside the gene matches: 4. CDR3 sequence: CALYRGNTEAFF. CDR3 bases: TGTGCCTTGTACAGGGGTAACACTGAAGCTTTCTTT.

The chain is built from TRBV6-5 and TRBJ2-5; D remains unclear. Germline assignment: CDR1 MNHEY and CDR2 SVGAGI. The V and J ends lost 8 bases and 2 bases respectively, with 12 bases between them. The CDR3 is made up of 13 amino acids. The chain's CDR3 is CASSWAIQETQYF. CDR3 coding DNA: TGTGCCAGCTCTTGGGCCATTCAAGAGACCCAGTACTTC.

V gene TRBV5-6 combines with J gene TRBJ2-7; D is ambiguous. Germline CDR1 reads SGHDT; CDR2 reads YYEEEE. CDR3 length equals 15 residues. Trimming removed 1 base at V and 0 bases at J, with 11 bases between. The CDR3 DNA follows: TGTGCCAGCAGCTTGTTGGCGGCAAGCTCCTACGAGCAGTACTTC. The encoded protein is CASSLLAASSYEQYF.

In DNA, the CDR3 is TGCGCCAGCAGCCAAGTGTTGGGCGGGGGAGAGACCCAGTACTTC. It yields the protein CASSQVLGGGETQYF. This rearrangement joins TRBV4-1 to TRBJ2-5; 7 bases are a match to TRBD2. The length of the CDR3 is 15 residues. V shed 1 base, J shed 4 bases, and the junction held 6 bases outside the gene matches. Germline assignment: CDR1 MGHRA and CDR2 YSYEKL.

V usage is TRBV28 and J usage is TRBJ1-2; possibly TRBD1 for D (6 bases). Germline V gives CDR1 MDHEN, CDR2 SYDVKM. Between the trimmed V and J ends, which lost 5 bases and 0 bases, there was a span of 13 bases. The CDR3 totals 15 residues. CDR3 sequence (DNA): TGTGCCAGCAGTCTCAGGACAGCCTCTAACTATGGCTACACCTTC. Its protein is CASSLRTASNYGYTF.

This clone turned up a few times. V is TRBV18 and J is TRBJ1-1; a possible D gene is TRBD1 (5 bases). Germline assignment: CDR1 KGHSH and CDR2 LQKENI. Trimming took 5 bases from V and 0 from J, leaving 7 bases between them. This CDR3 contains 13 residues. The CDR3 DNA follows: TGTGCCAGCTCAACAGGAGTGAACACTGAAGCTTTCTTT. It translates to CASSTGVNTEAFF.

J is TRBJ1-3 and V is TRBV7-2; unclear D gene. V lost 1 base and J lost 0, with 16 bases in between. Germline-derived CDR1 and CDR2 are SGHTA and FQGNSA. This CDR3 contains 18 residues. The CDR3 sequence: CASSLVGSQWSSGNTIYF. CDR3 sequence (DNA): TGTGCCAGCAGCTTAGTGGGTAGCCAATGGAGCTCTGGAAACACCATATATTTT.

The chain carries TRBV30 and TRBJ2-7; perhaps TRBD1 as D (5 bases). Germline CDR1 GTSNPN, CDR2 SVGIG (reference sequence). V lost 0 bases and J lost 5, with 11 bases in between. CDR3 length: 13 residues. Here the CDR3 reads CAWSVRARDEQYF. The DNA for the CDR3 is TGTGCCTGGAGTGTAAGGGCCAGGGACGAGCAGTACTTC.